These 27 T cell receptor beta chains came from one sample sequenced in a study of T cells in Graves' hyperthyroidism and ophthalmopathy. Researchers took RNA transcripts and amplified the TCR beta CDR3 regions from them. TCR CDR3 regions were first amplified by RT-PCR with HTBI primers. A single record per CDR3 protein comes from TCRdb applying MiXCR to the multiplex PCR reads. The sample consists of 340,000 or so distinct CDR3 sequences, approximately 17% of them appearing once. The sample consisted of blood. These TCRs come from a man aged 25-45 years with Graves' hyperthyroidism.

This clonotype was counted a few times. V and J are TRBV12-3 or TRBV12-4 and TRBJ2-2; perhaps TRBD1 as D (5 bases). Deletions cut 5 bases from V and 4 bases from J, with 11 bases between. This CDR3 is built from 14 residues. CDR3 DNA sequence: TGTGCCAGCAGTCTTCAGGGTCCCACCGGGGAGCTGTTTTTT. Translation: CASSLQGPTGELFF.

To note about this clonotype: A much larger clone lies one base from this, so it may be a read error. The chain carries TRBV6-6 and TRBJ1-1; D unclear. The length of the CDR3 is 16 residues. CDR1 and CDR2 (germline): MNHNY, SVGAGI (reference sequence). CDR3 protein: CASSYSMTTTNTEASF. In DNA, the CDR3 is TGTGCCAGCAGTTACTCGATGACGACGACCAACACTGAAGCTTCCTTT.

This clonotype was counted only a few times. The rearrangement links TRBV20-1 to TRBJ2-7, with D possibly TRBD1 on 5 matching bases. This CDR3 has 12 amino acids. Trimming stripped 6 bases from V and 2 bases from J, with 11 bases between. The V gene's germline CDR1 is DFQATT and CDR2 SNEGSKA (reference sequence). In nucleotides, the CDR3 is TGCAGTGCCTCGGACACGGCCTACGAGCAGTACTTC. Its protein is CSASDTAYEQYF.

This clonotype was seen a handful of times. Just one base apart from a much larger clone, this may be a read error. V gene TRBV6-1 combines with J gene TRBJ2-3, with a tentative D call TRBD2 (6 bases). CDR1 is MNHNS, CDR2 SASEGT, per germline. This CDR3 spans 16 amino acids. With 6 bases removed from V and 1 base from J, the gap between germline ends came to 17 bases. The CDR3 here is CASSRGPAGRTDTQYF. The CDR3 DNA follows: TGTGCCAGCAGCCGAGGACCAGCGGGTCGCACAGATACGCAGTATTTT.

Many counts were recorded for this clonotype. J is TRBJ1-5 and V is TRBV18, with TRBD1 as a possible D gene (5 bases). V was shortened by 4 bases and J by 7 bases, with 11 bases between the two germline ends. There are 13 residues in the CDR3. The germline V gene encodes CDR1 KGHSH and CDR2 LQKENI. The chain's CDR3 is CASSQAGKQPQHF. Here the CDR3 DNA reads TGTGCCAGCTCACAGGCAGGGAAACAGCCCCAGCATTTT.

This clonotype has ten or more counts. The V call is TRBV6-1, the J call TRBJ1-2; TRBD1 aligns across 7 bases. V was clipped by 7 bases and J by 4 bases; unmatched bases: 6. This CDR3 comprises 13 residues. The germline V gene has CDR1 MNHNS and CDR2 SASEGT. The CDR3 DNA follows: TGTGCCAGCACCGGGACAGTCATCTATGGCTACACCTTC. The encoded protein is CASTGTVIYGYTF.

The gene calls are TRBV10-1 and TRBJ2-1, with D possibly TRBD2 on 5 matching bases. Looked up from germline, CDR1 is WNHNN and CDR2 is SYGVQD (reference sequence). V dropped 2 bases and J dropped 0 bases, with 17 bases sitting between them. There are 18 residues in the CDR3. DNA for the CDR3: TGCGCCAGCAGTGAGAGGCAGGATAGCGCGAGCTCCTACAATGAGCAGTTCTTC. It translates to CASSERQDSASSYNEQFF.

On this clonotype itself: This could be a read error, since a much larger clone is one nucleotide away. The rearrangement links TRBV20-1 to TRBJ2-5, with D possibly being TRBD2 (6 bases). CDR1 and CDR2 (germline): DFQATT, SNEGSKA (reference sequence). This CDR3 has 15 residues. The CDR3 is CSARDFTSSGETLYF. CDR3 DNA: TGCAGTGCTAGAGATTTTACTAGCTCTGGGGAGACCCTGTACTTC.

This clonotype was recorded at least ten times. As DNA, the CDR3 is TGTGCCAGCAGCTCGACTAGGACTAGCGGGAGTGCGTGGCCCACAGATACGCAGTATTTT. Translating it yields CASSSTRTSGSAWPTDTQYF. The chain uses TRBV7-8 and TRBJ2-3; 13 bases map to TRBD2. V shed 4 bases, J shed 2 bases, and the junction held 15 bases outside the gene matches. Germline V lookup: CDR1 SGHVS, CDR2 FQNEAQ. CDR3 size: 20 residues.

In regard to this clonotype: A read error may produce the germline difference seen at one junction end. CDR3 region: CASSLDVEETQYF. The CDR3 DNA reads as TGTGCCAGCAGCTTAGACGTGGAAGAGACCCAGTACTTC. The rearrangement joins TRBV12-3 or TRBV12-4 to TRBJ2-5, with D unclear. The CDR3 runs 13 residues.

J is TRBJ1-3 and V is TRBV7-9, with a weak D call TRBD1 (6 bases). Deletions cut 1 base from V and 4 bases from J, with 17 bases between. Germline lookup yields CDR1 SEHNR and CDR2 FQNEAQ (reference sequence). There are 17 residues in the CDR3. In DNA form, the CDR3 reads TGTGCCAGCAGCTTAGTAGGACAGCTCATCTCGGGAAACACCATATATTTT. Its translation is CASSLVGQLISGNTIYF.

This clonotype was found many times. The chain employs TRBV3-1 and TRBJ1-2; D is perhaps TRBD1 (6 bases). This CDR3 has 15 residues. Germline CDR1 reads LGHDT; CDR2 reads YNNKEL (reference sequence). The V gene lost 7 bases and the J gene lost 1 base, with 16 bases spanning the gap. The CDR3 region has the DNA TGTGCCAGCACTAACAGGGTAGAGGGTAACTATGGCTACACCTTC. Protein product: CASTNRVEGNYGYTF. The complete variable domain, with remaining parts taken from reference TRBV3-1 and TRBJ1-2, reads DTAVSQTPKYLVTQMGNDKSIKCEQNLGHDTMYWYKQDSKKFLKIMFSYNNKELIINETVPNRFSPKSPDKAHLNLHINSLELGDSAVYFCASTNRVEGNYGYTFGSGTRLTVV.

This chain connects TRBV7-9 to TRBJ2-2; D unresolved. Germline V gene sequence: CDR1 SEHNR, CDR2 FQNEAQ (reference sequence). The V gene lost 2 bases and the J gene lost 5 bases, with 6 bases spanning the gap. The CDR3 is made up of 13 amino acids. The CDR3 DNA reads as TGTGCCAGCAGCTTATTTGTGACCGGGGAGCTGTTTTTT. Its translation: CASSLFVTGELFF.

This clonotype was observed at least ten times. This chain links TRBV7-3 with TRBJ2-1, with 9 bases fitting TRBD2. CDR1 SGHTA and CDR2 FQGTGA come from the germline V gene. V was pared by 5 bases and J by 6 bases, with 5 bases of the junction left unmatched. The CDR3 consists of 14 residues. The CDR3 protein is CASSPAGGGNEQFF. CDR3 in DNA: TGTGCCAGCAGCCCGGCGGGGGGGGGCAATGAGCAGTTCTTC.

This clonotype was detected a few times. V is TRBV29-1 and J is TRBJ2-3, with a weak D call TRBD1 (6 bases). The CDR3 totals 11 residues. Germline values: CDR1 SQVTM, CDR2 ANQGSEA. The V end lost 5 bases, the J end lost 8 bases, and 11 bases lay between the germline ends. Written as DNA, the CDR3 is TGCAGCGTTCCGTTCAGGGGTACGCAGTATTTT. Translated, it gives CSVPFRGTQYF.

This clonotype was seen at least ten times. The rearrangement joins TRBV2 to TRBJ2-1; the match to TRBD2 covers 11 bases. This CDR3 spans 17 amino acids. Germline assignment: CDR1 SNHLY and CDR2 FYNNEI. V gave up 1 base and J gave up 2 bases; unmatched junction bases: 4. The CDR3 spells CASSEELAGGTYNEQFF. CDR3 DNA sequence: TGTGCCAGCAGTGAAGAGTTAGCGGGAGGGACCTACAATGAGCAGTTCTTC.

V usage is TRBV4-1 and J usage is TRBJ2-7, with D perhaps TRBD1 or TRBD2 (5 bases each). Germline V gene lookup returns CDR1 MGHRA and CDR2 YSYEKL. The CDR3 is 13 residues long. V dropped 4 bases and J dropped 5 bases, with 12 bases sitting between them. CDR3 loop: CASSPRRGNEQYF. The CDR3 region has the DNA TGCGCCAGCAGCCCCCGCCGGGGCAACGAGCAGTACTTC.

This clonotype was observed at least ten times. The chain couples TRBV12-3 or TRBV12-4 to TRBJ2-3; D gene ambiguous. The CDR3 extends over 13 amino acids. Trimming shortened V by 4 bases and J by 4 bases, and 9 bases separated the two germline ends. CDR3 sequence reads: CASSSLVADTQYF. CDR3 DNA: TGTGCCAGCAGTTCTCTGGTCGCAGATACGCAGTATTTT.

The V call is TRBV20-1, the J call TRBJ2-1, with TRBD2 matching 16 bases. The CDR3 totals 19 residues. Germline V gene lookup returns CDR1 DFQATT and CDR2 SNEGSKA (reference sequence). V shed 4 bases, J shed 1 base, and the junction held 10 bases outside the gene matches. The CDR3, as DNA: TGCAGTGCTACGCCGGGACTAGCGGGAGGGCCGGGATCCTACAATGAGCAGTTCTTC. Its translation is CSATPGLAGGPGSYNEQFF.

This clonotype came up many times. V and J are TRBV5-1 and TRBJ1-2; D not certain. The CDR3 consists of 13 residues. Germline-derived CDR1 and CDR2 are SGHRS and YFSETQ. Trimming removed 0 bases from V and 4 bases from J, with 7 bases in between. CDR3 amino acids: CASSLELSYGYTF. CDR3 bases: TGCGCCAGCAGCTTGGAATTAAGCTATGGCTACACCTTC.

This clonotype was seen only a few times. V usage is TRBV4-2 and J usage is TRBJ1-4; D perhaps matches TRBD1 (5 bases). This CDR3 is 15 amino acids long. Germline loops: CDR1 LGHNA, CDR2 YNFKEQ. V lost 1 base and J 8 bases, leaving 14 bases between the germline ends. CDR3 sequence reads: CASSQVQGGGEKLFF. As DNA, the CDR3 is TGTGCCAGCAGCCAAGTTCAGGGAGGAGGAGAAAAACTGTTTTTT.

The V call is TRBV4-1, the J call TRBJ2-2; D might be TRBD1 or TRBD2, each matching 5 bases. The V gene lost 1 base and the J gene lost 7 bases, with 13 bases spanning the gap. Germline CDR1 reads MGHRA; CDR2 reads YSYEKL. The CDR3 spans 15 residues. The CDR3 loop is CASSQGAQGVGELFF. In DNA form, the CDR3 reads TGCGCCAGCAGCCAAGGGGCTCAGGGAGTCGGGGAGCTGTTTTTT.

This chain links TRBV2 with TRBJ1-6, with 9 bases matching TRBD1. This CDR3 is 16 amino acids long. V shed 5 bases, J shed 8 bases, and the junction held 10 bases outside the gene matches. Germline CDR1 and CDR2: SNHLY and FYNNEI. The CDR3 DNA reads TGTGCCAGCAGTCCGACGGGACAGGGTTGGGATTCACCCCTCCACTTT. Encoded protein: CASSPTGQGWDSPLHF.

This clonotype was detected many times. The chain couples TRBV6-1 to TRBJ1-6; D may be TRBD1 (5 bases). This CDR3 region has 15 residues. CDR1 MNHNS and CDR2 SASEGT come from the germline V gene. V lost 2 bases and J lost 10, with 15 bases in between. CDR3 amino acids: CASSEQGRGESPLHF. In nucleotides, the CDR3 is TGTGCCAGCAGTGAACAGGGTCGGGGGGAATCACCCCTCCACTTT.

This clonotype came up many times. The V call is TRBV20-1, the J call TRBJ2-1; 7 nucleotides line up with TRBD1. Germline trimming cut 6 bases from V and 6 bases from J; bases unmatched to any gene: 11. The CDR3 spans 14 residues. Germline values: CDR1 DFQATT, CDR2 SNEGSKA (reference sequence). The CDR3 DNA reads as TGCAGTGCCGAGGACAGGCGATTGTCCAATGAGCAGTTCTTC. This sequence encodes CSAEDRRLSNEQFF.

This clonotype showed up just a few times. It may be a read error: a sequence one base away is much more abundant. In DNA, the CDR3 is TGTGCCTGGAGCACCCCCACCCCCGGACTAGCGGGACACCAAGAAGATACGCAGTATTTT. Its protein is CAWSTPTPGLAGHQEDTQYF. The V gene is TRBV30, the J gene TRBJ2-3, with TRBD2 matching over 12 bases. Losses at the gene ends were 3 bases for V and 5 bases for J; bases not matched to a gene: 21. Germline V gene sequence: CDR1 GTSNPN, CDR2 SVGIG (reference sequence). This CDR3 has 20 residues. The full variable domain, completed using reference TRBV30 and TRBJ2-3, is SQTIHQWPATLVQPVGSPLSLECTVEGTSNPNLYWYRQAAGRGLQLLFYSVGIGQISSEVPQNLSASRPQDRQFILSSKKLLLSDSGFYLCAWSTPTPGLAGHQEDTQYFGPGTRLTVL.

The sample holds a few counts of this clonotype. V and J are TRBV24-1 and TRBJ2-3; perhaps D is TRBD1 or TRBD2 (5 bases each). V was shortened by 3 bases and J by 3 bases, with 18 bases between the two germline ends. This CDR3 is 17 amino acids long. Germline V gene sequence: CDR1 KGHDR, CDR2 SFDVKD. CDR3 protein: CATSDPFGTEGTDTQYF. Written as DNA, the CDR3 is TGTGCCACCAGTGATCCCTTTGGGACGGAAGGGACAGATACGCAGTATTTT.